The T cell receptor beta chain described here comes from a study of a mutant IDH1 vaccine in newly diagnosed glioma. Study-wide background: During weeks 1, 3, 5, 7, 11, 15, 19 and 23, patients received eight vaccinations.

As to this clone: What it binds is unknown.

With 3 bases removed from V and 5 bases from J, the gap between germline ends came to 10 bases. CDR3 length: 13 amino acids. Germline V CDR1 and CDR2: KGHSH, LQKENI. The time point here: week 5, during vaccination. Topical imiquimod accompanied each vaccine dose, which consisted of 300 ug of mutant IDH1 20-mer peptide. Assay: immunoSEQ multiplex PCR; the TCRdb copy retains only in-frame clones and omits some. The top ten hold about 4.2% of the sample, which has about 56,000 clones, more than 80% seen once. This clonotype originated in a woman aged 40 to 50 with glioma. Sequencing used PBMCs, obtained from a glioma patient whose treatment included an IDH1 peptide vaccine. The chain uses TRBV18 and TRBJ2-5; D not resolved. CDR3 sequence reads: CASSPGYLETQYF. The CDR3 DNA is TGTGCCAGCTCACCGGGGTACCTGGAGACCCAGTACTTC.